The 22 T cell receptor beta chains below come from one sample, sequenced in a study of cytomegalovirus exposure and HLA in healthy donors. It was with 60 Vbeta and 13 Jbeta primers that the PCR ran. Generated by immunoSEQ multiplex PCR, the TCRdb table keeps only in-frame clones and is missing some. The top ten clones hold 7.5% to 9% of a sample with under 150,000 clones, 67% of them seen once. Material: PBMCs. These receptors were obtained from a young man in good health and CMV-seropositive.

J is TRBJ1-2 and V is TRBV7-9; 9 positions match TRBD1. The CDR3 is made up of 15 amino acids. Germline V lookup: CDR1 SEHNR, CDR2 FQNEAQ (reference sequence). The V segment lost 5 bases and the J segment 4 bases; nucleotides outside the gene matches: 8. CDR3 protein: CASSLGQGQSYGYTF. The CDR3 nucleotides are TGTGCCAGCAGCCTCGGACAGGGGCAATCCTATGGCTACACCTTC.

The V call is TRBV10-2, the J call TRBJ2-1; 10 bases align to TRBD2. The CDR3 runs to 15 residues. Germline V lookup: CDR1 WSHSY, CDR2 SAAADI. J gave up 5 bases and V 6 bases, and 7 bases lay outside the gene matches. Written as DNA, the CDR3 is TGCGCCAGCAGAAGTAGCGGGGGGCGAAACAATGAGCAGTTCTTC. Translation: CASRSSGGRNNEQFF.

As DNA, the CDR3 is TGTGCCAGCAGCGCCCCCACGACTAGCGGCACAGATACGCAGTATTTT. Translating it yields CASSAPTTSGTDTQYF. The rearrangement uses TRBV11-2 and TRBJ2-3; 8 positions agree with TRBD2. The CDR3 is 16 amino acids. Germline values: CDR1 SGHAT, CDR2 FQNNGV. Trimming at V came to 5 bases and at J to 1 base, leaving 8 bases not matched to a gene.

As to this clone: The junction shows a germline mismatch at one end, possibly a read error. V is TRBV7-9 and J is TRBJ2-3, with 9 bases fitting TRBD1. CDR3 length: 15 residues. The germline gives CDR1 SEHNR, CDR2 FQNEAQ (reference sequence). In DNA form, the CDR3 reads TGTTCCAGCAGAAAGACAGGGGGATTCCCAGATACGCAGTATTTT. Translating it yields CSSRKTGGFPDTQYF. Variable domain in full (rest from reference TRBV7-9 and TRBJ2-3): DTGVSQNPRHKITKRGQNVTFRCDPISEHNRLYWYRQTLGQGPEFLTYFQNEAQLEKSRLLSDRFSAERPKGSFSTLEIQRTEQGDSAMYLCSSRKTGGFPDTQYFGPGTRLTVL.

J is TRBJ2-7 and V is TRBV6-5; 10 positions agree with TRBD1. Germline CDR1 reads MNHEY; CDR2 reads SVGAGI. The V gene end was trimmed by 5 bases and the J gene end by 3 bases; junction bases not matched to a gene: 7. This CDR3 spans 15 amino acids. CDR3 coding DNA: TGTGCCAGCAGTAACCGGGACAGGGGAGGCTACGAGCAGTACTTC. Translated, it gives CASSNRDRGGYEQYF.

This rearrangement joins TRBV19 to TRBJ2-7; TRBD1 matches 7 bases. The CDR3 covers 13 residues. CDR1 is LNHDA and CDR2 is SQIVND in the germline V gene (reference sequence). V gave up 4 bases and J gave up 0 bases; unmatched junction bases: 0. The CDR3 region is CASSRDSSYEQYF. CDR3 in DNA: TGTGCCAGTAGTAGGGACAGCTCCTACGAGCAGTACTTC.

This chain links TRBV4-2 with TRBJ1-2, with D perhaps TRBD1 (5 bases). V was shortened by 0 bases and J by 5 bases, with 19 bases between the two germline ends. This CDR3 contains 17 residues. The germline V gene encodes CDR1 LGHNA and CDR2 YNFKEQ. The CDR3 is CASSQDRQGTIGYGYTF. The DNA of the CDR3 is TGTGCCAGCAGCCAAGATCGTCAGGGAACCATTGGGTATGGCTACACCTTC.

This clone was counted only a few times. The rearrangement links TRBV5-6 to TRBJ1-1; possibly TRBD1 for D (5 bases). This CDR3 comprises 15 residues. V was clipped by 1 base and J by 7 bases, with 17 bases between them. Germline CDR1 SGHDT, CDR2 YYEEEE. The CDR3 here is CASSLQRGDRNEAFF. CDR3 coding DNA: TGTGCCAGCAGCTTGCAAAGGGGTGATCGGAATGAAGCTTTCTTT.

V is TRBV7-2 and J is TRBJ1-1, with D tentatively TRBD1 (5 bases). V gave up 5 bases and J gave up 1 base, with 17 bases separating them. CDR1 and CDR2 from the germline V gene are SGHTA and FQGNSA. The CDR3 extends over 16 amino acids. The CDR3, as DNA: TGTGCCAGCAGCCTAACGCCGGGACTGACGAACACTGAAGCTTTCTTT. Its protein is CASSLTPGLTNTEAFF.

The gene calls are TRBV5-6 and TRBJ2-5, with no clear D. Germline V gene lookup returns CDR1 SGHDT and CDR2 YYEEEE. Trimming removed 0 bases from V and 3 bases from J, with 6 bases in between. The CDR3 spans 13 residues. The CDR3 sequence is CASSLAVEETQYF. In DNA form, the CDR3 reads TGTGCCAGCAGCTTGGCCGTTGAAGAGACCCAGTACTTC. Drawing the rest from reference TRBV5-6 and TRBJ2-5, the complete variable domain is DAGVTQSPTHLIKTRGQQVTLRCSPKSGHDTVSWYQQALGQGPQFIFQYYEEEERQRGNFPDRFSGHQFPNYSSELNVNALLLGDSALYLCASSLAVEETQYFGPGTRLLVL.

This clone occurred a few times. Here the CDR3 DNA reads TGCGCCAGCAGCCAAGGGGGGGCCTACAATGAGCAGTTCTTC. It yields the protein CASSQGGAYNEQFF. This sequence joins TRBV4-1 and TRBJ2-1, with D perhaps matching TRBD2 (6 bases). CDR1 and CDR2 (germline): MGHRA, YSYEKL. The CDR3 is made up of 14 amino acids. The V end lost 1 base, the J end lost 2 bases, and 6 bases lay between the germline ends.

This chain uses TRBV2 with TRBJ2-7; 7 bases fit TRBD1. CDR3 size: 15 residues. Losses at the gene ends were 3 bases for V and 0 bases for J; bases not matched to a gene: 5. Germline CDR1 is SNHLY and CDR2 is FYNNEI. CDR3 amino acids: CASSDPDRSSYEQYV. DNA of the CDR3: TGTGCCAGCAGTGATCCGGACAGGAGCTCCTACGAGCAGTACGTC.

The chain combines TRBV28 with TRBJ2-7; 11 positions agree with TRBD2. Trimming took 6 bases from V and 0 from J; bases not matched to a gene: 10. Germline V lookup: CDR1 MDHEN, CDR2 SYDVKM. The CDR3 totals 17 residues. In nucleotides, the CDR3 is TGTGCCAGCAGCCGACTTACGGGACTAGCGGTCTCCTACGAGCAGTACTTC. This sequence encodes CASSRLTGLAVSYEQYF.

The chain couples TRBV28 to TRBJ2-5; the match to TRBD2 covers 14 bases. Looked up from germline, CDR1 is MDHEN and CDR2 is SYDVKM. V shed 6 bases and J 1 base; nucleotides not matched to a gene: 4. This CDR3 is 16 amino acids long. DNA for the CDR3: TGTGCCAGCAGCTATGGGACTAGCGGGGGCCAAGAGACCCAGTACTTC. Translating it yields CASSYGTSGGQETQYF.

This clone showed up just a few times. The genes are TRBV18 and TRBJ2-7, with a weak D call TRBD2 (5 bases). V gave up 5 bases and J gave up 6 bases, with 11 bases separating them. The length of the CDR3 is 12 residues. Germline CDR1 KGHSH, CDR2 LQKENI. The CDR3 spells CASSNLGGEQYF. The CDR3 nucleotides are TGTGCCAGCTCAAACTTAGGAGGCGAGCAGTACTTC.

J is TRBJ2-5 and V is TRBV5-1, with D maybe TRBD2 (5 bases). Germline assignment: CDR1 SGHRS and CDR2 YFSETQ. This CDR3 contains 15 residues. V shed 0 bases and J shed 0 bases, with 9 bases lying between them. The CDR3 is CASSLGSGDQETQYF. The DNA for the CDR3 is TGCGCCAGCAGCTTGGGGTCCGGGGACCAAGAGACCCAGTACTTC. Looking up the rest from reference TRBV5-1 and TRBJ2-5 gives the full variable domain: KAGVTQTPRYLIKTRGQQVTLSCSPISGHRSVSWYQQTPGQGLQFLFEYFSETQRNKGNFPGRFSGRQFSNSRSEMNVSTLELGDSALYLCASSLGSGDQETQYFGPGTRLLVL.

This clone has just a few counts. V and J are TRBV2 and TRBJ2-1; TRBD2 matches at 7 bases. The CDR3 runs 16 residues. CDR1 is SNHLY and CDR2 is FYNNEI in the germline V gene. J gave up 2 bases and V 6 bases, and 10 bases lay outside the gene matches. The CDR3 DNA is TGTGCCAGCAGGCGACAGACTAGCACCCCCTACAATGAGCAGTTCTTC. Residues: CASRRQTSTPYNEQFF.

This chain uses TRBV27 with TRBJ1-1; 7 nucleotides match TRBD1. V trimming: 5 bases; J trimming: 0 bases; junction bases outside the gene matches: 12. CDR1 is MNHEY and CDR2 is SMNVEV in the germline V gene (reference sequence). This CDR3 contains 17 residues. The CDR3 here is CASSRFLTGAVNTEAFF. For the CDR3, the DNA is TGTGCCAGCAGTCGATTCCTTACAGGGGCCGTGAACACTGAAGCTTTCTTT.

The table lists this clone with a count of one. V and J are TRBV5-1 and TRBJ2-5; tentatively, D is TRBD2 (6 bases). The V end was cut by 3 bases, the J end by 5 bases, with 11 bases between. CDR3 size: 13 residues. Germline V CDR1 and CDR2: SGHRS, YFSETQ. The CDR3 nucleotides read TGCGCCAGCAGCTGGCTCCGGGGGGAGACCCAGTACTTC. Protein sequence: CASSWLRGETQYF.

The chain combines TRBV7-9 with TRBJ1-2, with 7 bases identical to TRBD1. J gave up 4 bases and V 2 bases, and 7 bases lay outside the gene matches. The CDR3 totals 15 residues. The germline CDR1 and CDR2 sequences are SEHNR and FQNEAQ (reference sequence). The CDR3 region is CASSLYDRVAYGYTF. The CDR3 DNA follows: TGTGCCAGCAGCTTATACGACAGGGTGGCCTATGGCTACACCTTC.

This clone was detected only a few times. As DNA, the CDR3 is TGCGCCAGCAGCTTAAGGGGTCAAGAGACCCAGTACTTC. The encoded protein is CASSLRGQETQYF. This rearrangement joins TRBV5-1 to TRBJ2-5, with TRBD1 as a possible D gene (5 bases). From germline, CDR1 is SGHRS and CDR2 YFSETQ. Trimming shortened V by 2 bases and J by 2 bases, and 7 bases separated the two germline ends. This CDR3 is built from 13 residues.

CDR3 coding DNA: TGTGCCAGCAGCTTGGGGAACGGGACTCCTATTTCCTACGAGCAGTACTTC. Protein: CASSLGNGTPISYEQYF. The chain has TRBV7-4 and TRBJ2-7; possibly TRBD2 for D (6 bases). This CDR3 comprises 17 residues. The V end was cut by 3 bases, the J end by 1 base, with 19 bases between. Germline V gives CDR1 SGHVT, CDR2 SQSDAQ.